This passage covers 22 T cell receptor beta chains from one sample sequenced in a study of molecular identifiers for immune sequencing clone quantification. TCRdb reprocessed the PCR reads with MiXCR, giving one entry per CDR3 protein. The sample lists about half a million distinct CDR3 sequences; around 23% were seen once. The sequenced material came from naive CD8+ T cells from blood, with Jurkat cell RNA spiked in. As for subset: FACS-sorted CD8+CD4-CCR7+CD45RA+ naive T cells. These TCRs come from a human donor in good health. Some libraries in this study had Jurkat cell RNA spiked in.

The J gene is TRBJ1-4, the V gene TRBV4-1; D unclear. Germline CDR1 MGHRA, CDR2 YSYEKL. The CDR3 consists of 12 residues. Trimming left V 0 bases short and J 14 bases short, with 10 bases between. The CDR3 coding sequence is TGCGCCAGCAGCCAAGATAGCAGACGGCTGTTTTTT. Translating gives CASSQDSRRLFF.

This clonotype has just a few counts. This chain connects TRBV6-2 or TRBV6-3 to TRBJ1-1; a possible D gene is TRBD1 (6 bases). This CDR3 is 15 amino acids long. The V end lost 5 bases, the J end lost 1 base, and 14 bases lay between the germline ends. Looked up from germline, CDR1 is MNHEY and CDR2 is SVGEGT. The DNA of the CDR3 is TGTGCCAGCAGTCCTATGGGGGCAGGGAACACTGAAGCTTTCTTT. Translated: CASSPMGAGNTEAFF.

Comment on this clonotype: A read error may be the cause here, since a much bigger clone is one base away. DNA for the CDR3: TGTGCCAGCAGTTTCGTCCGGGAGGGGGTTGATACGCGGTATTTT. This translates into CASSFVREGVDTRYF. The genes are TRBV28 and TRBJ2-3, with 8 bases identical to TRBD2. The CDR3 has 15 amino acids. Germline CDR1 reads MDHEN; CDR2 reads SYDVKM.

About this clonotype itself: Possible read error: a much larger clone is one base away. CDR3 in amino acids: CSARGSGRTYEQYF. In DNA form, the CDR3 reads TGCAGTGCTAGAGGGTCTGGGAGGACCTACGAGCAGTACTTC. The J gene is TRBJ2-7, the V gene TRBV20-1, with D perhaps TRBD2 (6 bases). In germline, CDR1 is DFQATT, CDR2 SNEGSKA (reference sequence). The CDR3 is 14 residues long. V lost 1 base, J lost 2 bases, and 12 bases lay in between.

This chain joins TRBV12-3 or TRBV12-4 and TRBJ1-1; D may be TRBD1 (6 bases). The V and J ends lost 3 bases and 0 bases respectively, with 17 bases between them. This CDR3 comprises 17 residues. CDR3 amino acids: CASSFGGLGGLNTEAFF. The DNA for the CDR3 is TGTGCCAGCAGTTTCGGGGGCCTCGGAGGGCTGAACACTGAAGCTTTCTTT.

This clonotype was recorded many times. V and J are TRBV29-1 and TRBJ2-1, with D maybe TRBD1 (6 bases). Germline V lookup: CDR1 SQVTM, CDR2 ANQGSEA. The CDR3 contains 14 residues. V shed 8 bases and J shed 9 bases, with 23 bases lying between them. The CDR3 reads CSPGGPAEGGEQFF. The CDR3 DNA reads as TGCAGCCCAGGAGGTCCGGCGGAAGGGGGTGAGCAGTTCTTC.

The sample holds a few counts of this clonotype. The chain recombines TRBV10-2 with TRBJ2-3; 8 nucleotides match TRBD2. This CDR3 has 14 residues. The J segment lost 2 bases and the V segment lost 7 bases, leaving 5 bases of the junction unmatched. CDR1 and CDR2 (germline): WSHSY, SAAADI. The CDR3 DNA sequence: TGCGCCAGCACCCGCGGGGGGACCACAGATACGCAGTATTTT. Residues: CASTRGGTTDTQYF.

This clonotype was found once. A junction boundary mismatches the germline segment, possibly from a read error. The chain recombines TRBV4-3 with TRBJ2-7; no firm D call. The CDR3 is made up of 16 amino acids. Germline V gene data show CDR1 as LGHNA and CDR2 as YSLEER. The CDR3 DNA reads as TGCGCCAGCAGCCAAGATCGGTTCGGACGGGCCTACGGGCAGTACTTC. Translation gives CASSQDRFGRAYGQYF.

A word on this clonotype: Likely a read error: the CDR3 ends without its conserved phenylalanine or tryptophan. This sequence joins TRBV28 and TRBJ1-3; no definite D call. CDR3 length: 17 residues. Germline CDR1 MDHEN, CDR2 SYDVKM. The CDR3 reads CTSSHGQPLYSGNTIYL. As DNA, the CDR3 is TGTACCAGCAGTCACGGCCAGCCGCTGTACTCTGGAAACACCATATATTTG.

This clonotype was picked up a small number of times. Since a much larger clone is just one base distant, this may be a read error. The chain recombines TRBV7-2 with TRBJ1-3, with 10 positions matching TRBD1. The junction had 8 bases not matched to a gene; V was cut back by 5 bases and J by 4 bases. This CDR3 spans 16 amino acids. Germline loops: CDR1 SGHTA, CDR2 FQGNSA. The CDR3 DNA sequence: TGTGCCAGCAGCCCCCCGGGACAGGGGTACGGAAACACCATATATTTT. Translation: CASSPPGQGYGNTIYF.

To note about this clonotype: The CDR3 does not end in the conserved phenylalanine or tryptophan, so this is likely a read error. The chain uses TRBV7-9 and TRBJ2-7, with a weak D call TRBD1 (6 bases). The CDR3 runs to 16 residues. Germline CDR1 is SEHNR and CDR2 is FQNEAQ (reference sequence). Deletions cut 5 bases from V and 2 bases from J, with 19 bases between. The CDR3 spells CASSPEGYQGTYEQYS. The CDR3 bases are TGTGCCAGCAGCCCAGAGGGTTATCAGGGGACCTACGAGCAGTACTCC.

This clonotype was detected ten times or more. This rearrangement joins TRBV7-9 to TRBJ1-2, with D possibly being TRBD1 (5 bases). The V gene lost 6 bases and the J gene lost 0 bases, with 11 bases spanning the gap. Germline CDR1 SEHNR, CDR2 FQNEAQ (reference sequence). The length of the CDR3 is 14 residues. The CDR3 nucleotides read TGTGCCAGCAGTTTGGGGCTAGCTAACTATGGCTACACCTTC. This sequence encodes CASSLGLANYGYTF.

About this clonotype itself: This may be a read error, as it is one base from a much larger clone. The chain carries TRBV5-1 and TRBJ2-3; 9 bases are a match to TRBD1. The CDR3 loop spans 17 amino acids. Germline values: CDR1 SGHRS, CDR2 YFSETQ. Losses at the gene ends were 4 bases for V and 3 bases for J; bases not matched to a gene: 12. CDR3: CASSDGTGWSMTDTQYF. The CDR3 bases are TGCGCCAGCAGCGACGGGACAGGGTGGAGTATGACAGATACGCAGTATTTT.

A word on this clonotype: This sequence may be a read error, since a much larger clone differs from it by one base. The chain is built from TRBV30 and TRBJ2-7, with unresolved D. CDR1 is GTSNPN and CDR2 is SVGIG in the germline V gene (reference sequence). This CDR3 comprises 12 residues. As DNA, the CDR3 is TGTGCCTGGAGTACCGTAGCCTACGAGCAGTGCTTC. Translating it yields CAWSTVAYEQCF.

This clonotype was recorded many times. This chain joins TRBV20-1 and TRBJ2-3; 7 bases align to TRBD2. The CDR3 loop spans 15 amino acids. CDR1 is DFQATT, CDR2 SNEGSKA, per germline (reference sequence). Losses at the gene ends were 3 bases for V and 2 bases for J; bases not matched to a gene: 8. The CDR3 reads CSASGRGRSTDTQYF. The CDR3 DNA is TGCAGTGCTAGCGGGCGGGGGAGATCCACAGATACGCAGTATTTT.

This clonotype appeared many times. This chain uses TRBV27 with TRBJ1-1; tentatively, D is TRBD1 (5 bases). The CDR3 covers 14 residues. Germline V gene sequence: CDR1 MNHEY, CDR2 SMNVEV (reference sequence). V lost 6 bases, J lost 1 base, and 12 bases lay in between. Here the CDR3 DNA reads TGTGCCAGCAGCCTGACAGTAACGAACACTGAAGCTTTCTTT. Encoded protein: CASSLTVTNTEAFF.

There are a few counts of this clonotype. The chain combines TRBV2 with TRBJ2-7, with 8 bases lining up with TRBD1. The CDR3 covers 13 residues. The J segment lost 2 bases and the V segment lost 7 bases, leaving 4 bases of the junction unmatched. The V gene's germline CDR1 is SNHLY and CDR2 FYNNEI. The CDR3 spells CASTRQGPYEQYF. DNA of the CDR3: TGTGCCAGCACCAGACAGGGGCCCTACGAGCAGTACTTC.

This clonotype appeared a few times. The chain employs TRBV2 and TRBJ1-1; D unresolved. V was cut by 2 bases and J by 0 bases, with 13 bases left in between. The CDR3 consists of 16 residues. Germline CDR1 is SNHLY and CDR2 is FYNNEI. CDR3 nucleotides: TGTGCCAGCAGTGAATCGGCCCCCGGGGTGAACACTGAAGCTTTCTTT. It translates to CASSESAPGVNTEAFF.

A few counts support this clonotype. This sequence joins TRBV20-1 and TRBJ2-3, with D hard to call. The CDR3 is 15 residues long. Trimming cost V 0 bases and J 1 base, with 11 bases left between them. Germline CDR1 reads DFQATT; CDR2 reads SNEGSKA (reference sequence). The CDR3 reads CSARDLAPRTDTQYF. For the CDR3, the DNA is TGCAGTGCTAGAGATTTGGCCCCCCGCACAGATACGCAGTATTTT.

This clonotype was counted between two and nine times. The chain employs TRBV5-6 and TRBJ2-7; tentative D call: TRBD1 (6 bases). The CDR3 is 16 residues long. Germline CDR1 and CDR2: SGHDT and YYEEEE. V was cut by 0 bases and J by 4 bases, with 17 bases left in between. The CDR3 DNA is TGTGCCAGCAGCTTGGATACGGACAGACTAAATTACGAGCAGTACTTC. Protein: CASSLDTDRLNYEQYF. Drawing the rest from reference TRBV5-6 and TRBJ2-7, the complete variable domain is DAGVTQSPTHLIKTRGQQVTLRCSPKSGHDTVSWYQQALGQGPQFIFQYYEEEERQRGNFPDRFSGHQFPNYSSELNVNALLLGDSALYLCASSLDTDRLNYEQYFGPGTRLTVT.

Concerning this clonotype itself: Given a much more abundant clone one base away, this may be a read error. The V and J genes are TRBV29-1 and TRBJ1-1, with no clear D. The V gene's germline CDR1 is SQVTM and CDR2 ANQGSEA. The germline V and J ends were trimmed by 6 bases and 3 bases, with 11 bases remaining between them. This CDR3 has 12 amino acids. The CDR3, as DNA: TGCAGCGTGTTCGGTCTCGACACTGAAGCTTTCTTT. This translates into CSVFGLDTEAFF.

Regarding this clonotype: One end of the junction fails to match germline, which may point to a read error. V gene TRBV20-1 combines with J gene TRBJ2-7; the match to TRBD1 covers 7 bases. From germline, CDR1 is DFQATT and CDR2 SNEGSKA (reference sequence). This CDR3 comprises 13 residues. The CDR3 bases are TGCAGTGCCAGAGAACAGGGGAACCACGAGCAGTACTTC. Translation gives CSAREQGNHEQYF.